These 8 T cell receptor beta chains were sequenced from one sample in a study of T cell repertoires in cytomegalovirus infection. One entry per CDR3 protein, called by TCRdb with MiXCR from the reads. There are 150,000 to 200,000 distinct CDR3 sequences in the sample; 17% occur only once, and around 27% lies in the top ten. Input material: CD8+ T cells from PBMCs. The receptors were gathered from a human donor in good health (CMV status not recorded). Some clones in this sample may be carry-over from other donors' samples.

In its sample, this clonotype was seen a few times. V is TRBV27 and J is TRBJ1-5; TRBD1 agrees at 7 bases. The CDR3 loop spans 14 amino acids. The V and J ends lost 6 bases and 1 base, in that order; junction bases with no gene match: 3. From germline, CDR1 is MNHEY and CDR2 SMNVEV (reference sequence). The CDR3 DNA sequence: TGTGCCAGCAGCCCGGGACAGAGCAATCAGCCCCAGCATTTT. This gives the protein CASSPGQSNQPQHF.

The CDR3 DNA follows: TGCAGCGTTGGGTATGGTGAAGCTTTCTTT. It is translated as CSVGYGEAFF. The V and J genes are TRBV29-1 and TRBJ1-1, with D uncertain. The CDR3 has 10 amino acids. Trimming stripped 4 bases from V and 7 bases from J, with 7 bases between. Germline CDR1 SQVTM, CDR2 ANQGSEA.

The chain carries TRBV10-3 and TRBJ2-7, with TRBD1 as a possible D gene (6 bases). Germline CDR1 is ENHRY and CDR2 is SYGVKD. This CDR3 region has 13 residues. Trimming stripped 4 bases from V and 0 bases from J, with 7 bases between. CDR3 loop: CAISVDSSYEQYF. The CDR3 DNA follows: TGTGCCATCAGTGTGGACAGCTCCTACGAGCAGTACTTC.

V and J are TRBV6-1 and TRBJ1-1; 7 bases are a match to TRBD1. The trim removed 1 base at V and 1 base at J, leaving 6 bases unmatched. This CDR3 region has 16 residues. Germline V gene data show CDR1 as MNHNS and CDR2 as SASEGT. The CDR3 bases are TGTGCCAGCAGTGAAGTTACAGGGGCCTGGAACACTGAAGCTTTCTTT. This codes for CASSEVTGAWNTEAFF.

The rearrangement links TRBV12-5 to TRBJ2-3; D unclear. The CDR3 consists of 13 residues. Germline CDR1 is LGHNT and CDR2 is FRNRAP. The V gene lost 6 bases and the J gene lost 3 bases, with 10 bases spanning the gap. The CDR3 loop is CASGLKTTDTQYF. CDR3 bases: TGTGCTAGTGGCCTTAAGACAACAGATACGCAGTATTTT.

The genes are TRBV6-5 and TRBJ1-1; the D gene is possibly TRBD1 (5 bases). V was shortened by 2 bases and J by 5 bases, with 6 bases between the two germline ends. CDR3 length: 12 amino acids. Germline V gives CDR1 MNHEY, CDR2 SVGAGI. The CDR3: CASSYGATEAFF. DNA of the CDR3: TGTGCCAGCAGTTACGGGGCGACTGAAGCTTTCTTT.

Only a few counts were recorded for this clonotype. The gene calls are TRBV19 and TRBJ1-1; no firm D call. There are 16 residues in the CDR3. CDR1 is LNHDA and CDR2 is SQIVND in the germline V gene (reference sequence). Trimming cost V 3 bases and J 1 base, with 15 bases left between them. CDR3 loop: CASSIGRQLRNTEAFF. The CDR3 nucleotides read TGTGCCAGTAGTATCGGCCGACAACTACGGAACACTGAAGCTTTCTTT.

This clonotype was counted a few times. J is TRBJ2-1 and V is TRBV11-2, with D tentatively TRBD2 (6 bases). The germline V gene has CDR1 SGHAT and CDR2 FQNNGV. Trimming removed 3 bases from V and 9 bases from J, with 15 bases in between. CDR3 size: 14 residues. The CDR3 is CASSLRGLGLEQFF. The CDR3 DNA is TGTGCCAGCAGCTTGCGGGGCCTCGGACTTGAGCAGTTCTTC.